Listed below are T cell receptor beta chains from one sample, sequenced in a study of cytomegalovirus exposure and HLA in healthy donors. The method was immunoSEQ multiplex PCR; TCRdb's version includes in-frame clones alone and lacks a portion of them. The sample has more than 150,000 clones, around 86% seen once. What was sequenced was PBMCs. The receptors stem from a man aged 50 to 60 in good health and CMV-seronegative. Both conserved end residues are part of each CDR3. D genes are given only for firm matches. Size tells how often a clone was seen (once, few, many) or the class of an expanded clone, and some rows leave it out.

v_call	clone_size	d_call	j_call	cdr3_nt	cdr3_aa
TRBV5-1	-	-	TRBJ2-5	TGCGCCAGCAGCTTGGCCCACAGGGTGGGGGAGACCCAGTACTTC	CASSLAHRVGETQYF
TRBV4-1	-	TRBD1	TRBJ2-1	TGCGCCAGCAGCCCGACAGGGTCGACCTACAATGAGCAGTTCTTC	CASSPTGSTYNEQFF
TRBV9	-	-	TRBJ2-5	TGTGCCAGCAACCTAAGAGGGCTCCAAGAGACCCAGTACTTC	CASNLRGLQETQYF
TRBV13	-	-	TRBJ2-3	TGTGCCAGCAGCTTAAACCATCGGGGGAGCGTCCCAGATACGCAGTATTTT	CASSLNHRGSVPDTQYF
TRBV4-1	once	TRBD1	TRBJ1-4	TGCGCCAGCAGCCAAGTGAGGACAGGAGGTAATGAAAAACTGTTTTTT	CASSQVRTGGNEKLFF
TRBV19	-	TRBD1	TRBJ2-1	TGTGCCAGTAGTATAAGGACAGGGGTTTCCAATGAGCAGTTCTTC	CASSIRTGVSNEQFF
TRBV7-9	once	TRBD2	TRBJ2-5	TGTGCCAGCAGCTCCCCCTATCGGGGGGGTTTACAGGAGACCCAGTACTTC	CASSSPYRGGLQETQYF
TRBV18	-	-	TRBJ1-3	TGTGCCAGCTCACCCCGGGTTCTCAACTCTGGAAACACCATATATTTT	CASSPRVLNSGNTIYF
TRBV7-9	-	TRBD1	TRBJ1-1	TGTTCCAGCAGCTTTGGGACAGGGGTTTTTCAGGGTCAGGAAGCTTTCTTT	CSSSFGTGVFQGQEAFF
TRBV5-4	-	-	TRBJ1-4	TGTGCCAGCAGATCGGGGGGCCTTTCAACTAATGAAAAACTGTTTTTT	CASRSGGLSTNEKLFF
TRBV5-4	-	TRBD2	TRBJ2-2	TGTGCCAGCAGCCGCCGGACTAGCTCGAACACCGGGGAGCTGTTTTTT	CASSRRTSSNTGELFF
TRBV19	-	-	TRBJ2-1	TGTGCCAGTAGTATAGTTTTCAGTTCCTACAATGAGCAGTTCTTC	CASSIVFSSYNEQFF
TRBV11-3	-	-	TRBJ2-5	TGTGCCAGCAGCTTGCATGGACAGCAAGAGACCCAGTACTTC	CASSLHGQQETQYF
TRBV9	-	-	TRBJ1-4	TGTGCCAGCAGCCCCGGGACAAATATGAGAAATGAAAAACTGTTTTTT	CASSPGTNMRNEKLFF
TRBV25-1	-	-	TRBJ2-1	TGTGCCAGCAGTGGCCCCCTTAGCGGATCCTACAATGAGCAGTTCTTC	CASSGPLSGSYNEQFF
TRBV5-1	-	-	TRBJ1-1	TGCGCCAGCAGCTTGGGGCCCCTGAGGGACACTGAAGCTTTCTTT	CASSLGPLRDTEAFF
TRBV5-1	-	TRBD2	TRBJ2-1	TGCGCCAGCAGCTTGGTTAGCGGGAGCCACAATGAGCAGTTCTTC	CASSLVSGSHNEQFF
TRBV2	-	-	TRBJ2-7	TGTGCCAGCAGTGATGACAGTAGCTCCTACGAGCAGTACTTC	CASSDDSSSYEQYF
TRBV29-1	few	-	TRBJ1-1	TGCAGCGTTGAAGAGAACGTGGCGAACACTGAAGCTTTCTTT	CSVEENVANTEAFF
TRBV6-1	-	-	TRBJ2-1	TGTGCCAGCAGTGAATTCGGGGGCTACAATGAGCAGTTCTTC	CASSEFGGYNEQFF
TRBV19	few	TRBD1	TRBJ1-1	TGTGCCAGTAGTACCACGGGACAGGGGGCATCAGCTTTCTTT	CASSTTGQGASAFF
TRBV28	-	TRBD1	TRBJ2-7	TGTGCCAGCTTGAAGACAGGGGGAAGGCACGAGCAGTACTTC	CASLKTGGRHEQYF
TRBV19	-	-	TRBJ2-3	TGTGCCAGTACGAAGGACAGCCGGGATTTCGGTGCGCAGTATTTT	CASTKDSRDFGAQYF
TRBV19	-	TRBD2	TRBJ2-3	TGTGCCAGTAGTATAGGGACTAGCGGGGCAAGCACAGATACGCAGTATTTT	CASSIGTSGASTDTQYF
TRBV7-3	-	TRBD1	TRBJ2-5	TGTGCCAGCAGCCGGGACAGGAGGGGGACCCAGTACTTC	CASSRDRRGTQYF
TRBV5-4	few	TRBD2	TRBJ2-1	TGTGCCAGCAGCCCACAGCGAGCGGGAGTCTACAATGAGCAGTTCTTC	CASSPQRAGVYNEQFF
TRBV10-1	once	TRBD1	TRBJ2-3	TGCGCCAGCAGTATGGACAGGGCGGCAGATACGCAGTATTTT	CASSMDRAADTQYF
TRBV6-8	once	TRBD2	TRBJ2-2	TGTGCCAGCAGAACTAGCGGGGAGGGTAACACCGGGGAGCTGTTTTTT	CASRTSGEGNTGELFF
TRBV9	-	TRBD2	TRBJ2-2	TGTGCCAGCAGCGTTACCAAGGGACTAGCGGGTAGGACCGGGGAGCTGTTTTTT	CASSVTKGLAGRTGELFF
TRBV19	-	-	TRBJ2-3	TGTGCCAGTAGTATAGAGGGCAGGGCGACAGATACGCAGTATTTT	CASSIEGRATDTQYF
TRBV19	-	-	TRBJ1-2	TGTGCCAGTAGCACCTTGACAGGCTATGGCTACACCTTC	CASSTLTGYGYTF
TRBV29-1	-	TRBD2	TRBJ2-5	TGCAGCGTTTACGCGGGAGGGCCTCGGGAGACCCAGTACTTC	CSVYAGGPRETQYF